The next 19 T cell receptor beta chains were all read from a single sample in a study of blood T cell repertoires in COVID-19. This table comes from immunoSEQ multiplex PCR, and its TCRdb copy is limited to in-frame clones, with some not included. The table has under 300,000 clones, 83% seen once; the top ten hold more than 8%. The sequencing sample was made of peripheral blood. The receptors were gathered from a woman aged 45-65 years who had recovered from COVID-19.

The J gene is TRBJ1-2, the V gene TRBV27, with 9 bases that match TRBD1. V shed 5 bases and J 7 bases; nucleotides not matched to a gene: 8. Per the germline V gene, CDR1 is MNHEY and CDR2 is SMNVEV (reference sequence). CDR3 size: 14 residues. The CDR3 nucleotides read TGTGCCAGCAGTCTGGGACAGGGACCGGCTGGCTACACCTTC. Its translation is CASSLGQGPAGYTF.

The chain combines TRBV7-2 with TRBJ1-1, with D maybe TRBD1 (6 bases). The CDR3 runs 14 residues. The germline V gene encodes CDR1 SGHTA and CDR2 FQGNSA. Trimming left V 5 bases short and J 4 bases short, with 14 bases between. In DNA form, the CDR3 reads TGTGCCAGCAGCCCACAGGGTGACAGCACTGAAGCTTTCTTT. This gives the protein CASSPQGDSTEAFF.

The count of this clone is one. The chain joins TRBV29-1 to TRBJ1-2, with a tentative D call TRBD1 (5 bases). Germline CDR1 is SQVTM and CDR2 is ANQGSEA. The CDR3 sequence is 15 residues long. V lost 4 bases to trimming and J lost 2 bases, with 17 bases between them. CDR3 in DNA: TGCAGCGTTGCTACCGCAGCGGGGCCCAACTATGGCTACACCTTC. This gives the protein CSVATAAGPNYGYTF.

The V gene is TRBV6-2 or TRBV6-3, the J gene TRBJ2-1; TRBD1 might be the D (5 bases). Germline V CDR1 and CDR2: MNHEY, SVGEGT. With 0 bases removed from V and 2 bases from J, the gap between germline ends came to 14 bases. The CDR3 sequence is 17 residues long. CDR3 sequence: CASSYSPPGIPYNEQFF. Written as DNA, the CDR3 is TGTGCCAGCAGTTACTCCCCCCCAGGGATCCCCTACAATGAGCAGTTCTTC.

The chain has TRBV19 and TRBJ2-2, with D possibly matching TRBD1 (5 bases). Germline V gives CDR1 LNHDA, CDR2 SQIVND (reference sequence). Between the trimmed V and J ends, which lost 6 bases and 1 base, there was a span of 15 bases. The CDR3 sequence is 16 residues long. CDR3 loop: CASSRLGVLNTGELFF. DNA of the CDR3: TGTGCCAGTAGCCGCCTAGGGGTCCTGAACACCGGGGAGCTGTTTTTT.

The chain is built from TRBV9 and TRBJ2-2; TRBD1 aligns across 9 bases. Per the germline V gene, CDR1 is SGDLS and CDR2 is YYNGEE. V gave up 5 bases and J gave up 1 base; unmatched junction bases: 3. There are 15 residues in the CDR3. CDR3: CASRRGQGNTGELFF. The CDR3 DNA follows: TGTGCCAGCAGGAGGGGACAGGGGAACACCGGGGAGCTGTTTTTT.

This clone was detected a few times. This rearrangement joins TRBV11-2 to TRBJ2-3, with 14 bases matching TRBD2. The CDR3 extends over 17 amino acids. V lost 3 bases to trimming and J lost 1 base; unmatched junction nucleotides: 3. Germline V CDR1 and CDR2: SGHAT, FQNNGV. CDR3 in amino acids: CASSLTTSGGGTDTQYF. As DNA, the CDR3 is TGTGCCAGCAGCTTGACGACTAGCGGGGGGGGCACAGATACGCAGTATTTT.

This chain uses TRBV6-2 or TRBV6-3 with TRBJ2-2; 10 bases match TRBD2. CDR3 length equals 14 residues. Looked up from germline, CDR1 is MNHEY and CDR2 is SVGEGT. V gave up 4 bases and J gave up 8 bases; unmatched junction bases: 4. The CDR3 DNA is TGTGCCAGCAGTTTTGGGACTAGCGTTGGGGAGCTGTTTTTT. Translation: CASSFGTSVGELFF.

The rearrangement uses TRBV27 and TRBJ1-2; D is perhaps TRBD1 (6 bases). Trimming stripped 5 bases from V and 4 bases from J, with 17 bases between. Germline V gene data show CDR1 as MNHEY and CDR2 as SMNVEV (reference sequence). This CDR3 has 15 amino acids. This CDR3 is CASSPERGGPYGYTF. The CDR3 nucleotides read TGTGCCAGCAGTCCCGAGAGGGGGGGACCCTATGGCTACACCTTC.

The genes are TRBV7-2 and TRBJ2-7; 8 bases align to TRBD2. The germline gives CDR1 SGHTA, CDR2 FQGNSA. The V gene end was trimmed by 5 bases and the J gene end by 2 bases; junction bases not matched to a gene: 2. The CDR3 consists of 13 residues. In nucleotides, the CDR3 is TGTGCCAGCAGCACCGGGAGGGCCTACGAGCAGTACTTC. It encodes CASSTGRAYEQYF.

The J gene is TRBJ2-2, the V gene TRBV18; 10 bases map to TRBD2. V lost 6 bases to trimming and J lost 5 bases; unmatched junction nucleotides: 9. The CDR3 is made up of 16 amino acids. Germline V gives CDR1 KGHSH, CDR2 LQKENI. The CDR3 DNA follows: TGTGCCAGCTCGACTGGAGCGGGGGGGCCAACCGGGGAGCTGTTTTTT. Protein: CASSTGAGGPTGELFF. Together with reference TRBV18 and TRBJ2-2, the CDR3 gives the full variable domain: NAGVMQNPRHLVRRRGQEARLRCSPMKGHSHVYWYRQLPEEGLKFMVYLQKENIIDESGMPKERFSAEFPKEGPSILRIQQVVRGDSAAYFCASSTGAGGPTGELFFGEGSRLTVL.

In its sample, this clone was seen a few times. This CDR3 is also generated by other DNA sequences in the sample. V gene TRBV2 combines with J gene TRBJ1-1; D possibly corresponds to TRBD1 (5 bases). The CDR3 loop spans 14 amino acids. Trimming took 2 bases from V and 1 from J, leaving 8 bases between them. Germline values: CDR1 SNHLY, CDR2 FYNNEI. The CDR3 DNA sequence: TGTGCCAGCAGTGAACTAAGGGGGAACACTGAAGCTTTCTTT. Its protein is CASSELRGNTEAFF.

This chain's CDR3 is CASSRGTSEKLFF. The CDR3 coding sequence is TGTGCCAGCAGCCGCGGCACGAGTGAAAAACTGTTTTTT. V gene TRBV5-6 combines with J gene TRBJ1-4; D unclear. CDR3 length: 13 residues. Trimming stripped 4 bases from V and 7 bases from J, with 11 bases between. Germline V gene lookup returns CDR1 SGHDT and CDR2 YYEEEE. Looking up the rest from reference TRBV5-6 and TRBJ1-4 gives the full variable domain: DAGVTQSPTHLIKTRGQQVTLRCSPKSGHDTVSWYQQALGQGPQFIFQYYEEEERQRGNFPDRFSGHQFPNYSSELNVNALLLGDSALYLCASSRGTSEKLFFGSGTQLSVL.

The V call is TRBV29-1, the J call TRBJ2-3; D is possibly TRBD1 (5 bases). V was trimmed by 5 bases and J by 5 bases, leaving 11 bases between them. The CDR3 spans 12 residues. Germline V lookup: CDR1 SQVTM, CDR2 ANQGSEA. CDR3 in DNA: TGCAGCGTTCGGCGTAGGGGAGATACGCAGTATTTT. Its translation: CSVRRRGDTQYF.

A few counts support this clone. Other DNA sequences of this sample code for an identical CDR3. The V gene is TRBV11-3, the J gene TRBJ2-7; D uncertain. Trimming took 4 bases from V and 3 from J, leaving 4 bases between them. This CDR3 has 11 amino acids. Germline loops: CDR1 SGHNT, CDR2 YENEEA. This CDR3 reads CASSSGYEQYF. The CDR3 nucleotides are TGTGCCAGCAGCTCGGGCTACGAGCAGTACTTC.

The gene calls are TRBV4-3 and TRBJ2-5, with 7 positions matching TRBD2. CDR3 size: 15 residues. The V gene's germline CDR1 is LGHNA and CDR2 YSLEER. V trimming: 1 base; J trimming: 4 bases; junction bases outside the gene matches: 6. CDR3 in DNA: TGCGCCAGCAGCCAAGCAGTTGGGGGGGGAGAGACCCAGTACTTC. The encoded protein is CASSQAVGGGETQYF.

This clone was counted once. The rearrangement links TRBV19 to TRBJ2-1; possible D gene TRBD2, 6 bases. The V gene's germline CDR1 is LNHDA and CDR2 SQIVND (reference sequence). Trimming left V 6 bases short and J 0 bases short, with 24 bases between. The CDR3 is made up of 19 amino acids. The CDR3 DNA reads TGTGCCAGTAGGCCCCAGGCCGGACTAACAGGTAGCTCCTACAATGAGCAGTTCTTC. It yields the protein CASRPQAGLTGSSYNEQFF.

The chain is built from TRBV5-1 and TRBJ2-5; a possible D gene is TRBD2 (5 bases). Trimming shortened V by 0 bases and J by 5 bases, and 23 bases separated the two germline ends. In germline, CDR1 is SGHRS, CDR2 YFSETQ. The CDR3 is 18 residues long. The CDR3, as DNA: TGCGCCAGCAGCTTGGTGGCCACTACGCGGGCGGCGCGCGAGACCCAGTACTTC. Its protein is CASSLVATTRAARETQYF.

This chain joins TRBV28 and TRBJ2-7, with 13 bases aligning to TRBD2. The V segment lost 5 bases and the J segment 6 bases; nucleotides outside the gene matches: 13. The CDR3 contains 17 residues. Germline assignment: CDR1 MDHEN and CDR2 SYDVKM. This CDR3 reads CASSPRTSGSSRGEQYF. CDR3 in DNA: TGTGCCAGCAGTCCCAGGACTAGCGGGAGTTCACGTGGCGAGCAGTACTTC.